What follows are 20 T cell receptor beta chains derived from one specimen sequenced in a study of blood T cell repertoires in COVID-19. The assay was immunoSEQ multiplex PCR, and TCRdb's table has in-frame clones only and misses some. The table records around 380,000 clones, about 89% of them present only once. The sequencing sample was made of PBMCs or T cells enriched from blood (not recorded which). The source of these receptors is a young man who had recovered from COVID-19.

The V call is TRBV14, the J call TRBJ2-3, with D perhaps TRBD2 (5 bases). CDR3 length: 14 amino acids. Germline loops: CDR1 SGHDN, CDR2 FVKESK. Trimming left V 4 bases short and J 1 base short, with 9 bases between. CDR3 in DNA: TGTGCCAGCAGCCTGGACGGGGGCACAGATACGCAGTATTTT. This sequence encodes CASSLDGGTDTQYF.

The chain joins TRBV7-2 to TRBJ1-2; maybe TRBD1 (6 bases). The CDR3 extends over 13 amino acids. V lost 2 bases and J lost 8, with 12 bases in between. Germline CDR1 SGHTA, CDR2 FQGNSA. The CDR3 DNA is TGTGCCAGCAGCTTAACGTCAGGGGAGGGCTACACCTTC. The encoded protein is CASSLTSGEGYTF.

The chain employs TRBV7-2 and TRBJ1-3, with D perhaps TRBD1 (5 bases). The CDR3 consists of 15 residues. Trimming shortened V by 7 bases and J by 7 bases, and 20 bases separated the two germline ends. CDR1 and CDR2 from the germline V gene are SGHTA and FQGNSA. CDR3 sequence (DNA): TGTGCCAGCACCCCCCACCCAGGGATTTGGAACACCATATATTTT. Its protein product is CASTPHPGIWNTIYF.

The genes are TRBV29-1 and TRBJ1-1, with D perhaps TRBD1 (6 bases). V dropped 6 bases and J dropped 1 base, with 9 bases sitting between them. Looked up from germline, CDR1 is SQVTM and CDR2 is ANQGSEA. The CDR3 consists of 12 residues. The CDR3 DNA is TGCAGCGTGACAGGTTGGAACACTGAAGCTTTCTTT. It specifies CSVTGWNTEAFF.

The rearrangement links TRBV5-6 to TRBJ2-4, with D possibly being TRBD2 (5 bases). Trimming shortened V by 1 base and J by 7 bases, and 18 bases separated the two germline ends. The CDR3 length is 16 residues. Germline values: CDR1 SGHDT, CDR2 YYEEEE. The CDR3 is CASSLIRGDRRNIQYF. The CDR3 DNA is TGTGCCAGCAGCTTGATTCGTGGGGATAGGAGGAACATTCAGTACTTC. Variable domain in full (rest from reference TRBV5-6 and TRBJ2-4): DAGVTQSPTHLIKTRGQQVTLRCSPKSGHDTVSWYQQALGQGPQFIFQYYEEEERQRGNFPDRFSGHQFPNYSSELNVNALLLGDSALYLCASSLIRGDRRNIQYFGAGTRLSVL.

V is TRBV5-1 and J is TRBJ2-3; 9 nucleotides line up with TRBD2. Germline V lookup: CDR1 SGHRS, CDR2 YFSETQ. The CDR3 sequence is 16 residues long. Trimming at V came to 3 bases and at J to 5 bases, leaving 10 bases not matched to a gene. The DNA for the CDR3 is TGCGCCAGCAGCTCCTCCGGGACTAGCCAAATAGATACGCAGTATTTT. Encoded protein: CASSSSGTSQIDTQYF.

The V gene is TRBV30, the J gene TRBJ1-6; no clear D gene. Germline V gives CDR1 GTSNPN, CDR2 SVGIG (reference sequence). The CDR3 has 13 amino acids. V lost 3 bases, J lost 6 bases, and 9 bases lay in between. DNA of the CDR3: TGTGCCTGGAGGGCTGTCTCTAATTCACCCCTCCACTTT. Amino acid sequence: CAWRAVSNSPLHF. The variable domain in full, with the rest retrieved from reference TRBV30 and TRBJ1-6, is SQTIHQWPATLVQPVGSPLSLECTVEGTSNPNLYWYRQAAGRGLQLLFYSVGIGQISSEVPQNLSASRPQDRQFILSSKKLLLSDSGFYLCAWRAVSNSPLHFGNGTRLTVT.

This chain joins TRBV19 and TRBJ1-5, with D unresolved. Germline CDR1 LNHDA, CDR2 SQIVND (reference sequence). This CDR3 is 13 amino acids long. V lost 3 bases and J 3 bases, leaving 6 bases between the germline ends. CDR3 nucleotide sequence: TGTGCCAGTAGTATTCTTCTCAATCAGCCCCAGCATTTT. Its protein product is CASSILLNQPQHF.

This rearrangement joins TRBV18 to TRBJ2-5; D perhaps matches TRBD1 (5 bases). The CDR3 spans 15 residues. V dropped 3 bases and J dropped 5 bases, with 16 bases sitting between them. In germline, CDR1 is KGHSH, CDR2 LQKENI. CDR3 sequence: CASSPNQGAGETQYF. The CDR3 DNA reads TGTGCCAGCTCACCCAACCAAGGGGCCGGTGAGACCCAGTACTTC.

The rearrangement uses TRBV21-1 and TRBJ2-7; no check of the table's D call, TRBD1, against the DNA was made. TRBV21-1 is tagged as a pseudogene. The CDR3 is 15 residues long. The CDR3 region is CASSEGTGAHYEQYF. The CDR3 DNA sequence: TGTGCCAGCAGCGAAGGGACAGGGGCCCACTACGAGCAGTACTTC.

This sequence joins TRBV12-5 and TRBJ2-6; D is unresolved. Trimming cost V 4 bases and J 0 bases, with 7 bases left between them. CDR3 length: 15 amino acids. CDR1 LGHNT and CDR2 FRNRAP come from the germline V gene. CDR3 nucleotide sequence: TGTGCTAGTGGTTCGCCGGGCTCTGGGGCCAACGTCCTGACTTTC. It translates to CASGSPGSGANVLTF.

The chain is built from TRBV10-3 and TRBJ1-1; D might be TRBD1 (5 bases). Per germline, CDR1 ENHRY and CDR2 SYGVKD. The CDR3 spans 14 residues. V lost 3 bases and J lost 1, with 9 bases in between. The CDR3 is CAISDQGGNTEAFF. The CDR3 DNA follows: TGTGCCATCAGTGACCAGGGTGGGAACACTGAAGCTTTCTTT.

The chain joins TRBV6-5 to TRBJ1-6; TRBD1 is a possible D gene (5 bases). The ends were cut back, 10 bases at V and 8 bases at J, with 12 bases in the middle. Germline V lookup: CDR1 MNHEY, CDR2 SVGAGI. The CDR3 loop spans 12 amino acids. CDR3 region: CATKTEYSPLHF. CDR3 DNA: TGTGCCACCAAGACAGAATATTCACCCCTCCACTTT.

This chain uses TRBV27 with TRBJ1-5; D is ambiguous. Trimming removed 8 bases from V and 4 bases from J, with 9 bases in between. There are 12 residues in the CDR3. CDR1 and CDR2 (germline): MNHEY, SMNVEV (reference sequence). The CDR3 loop is CASGWANQPQHF. The CDR3, as DNA: TGTGCCAGCGGTTGGGCGAATCAGCCCCAGCATTTT.

The chain is built from TRBV19 and TRBJ1-4, with 7 bases matching TRBD1. Germline V gene data show CDR1 as LNHDA and CDR2 as SQIVND (reference sequence). CDR3 length equals 15 residues. Trimming at V came to 0 bases and at J to 7 bases, leaving 5 bases not matched to a gene. CDR3 sequence: CASSIDGQEVEKLFF. CDR3 nucleotide sequence: TGTGCCAGTAGTATAGATGGACAGGAGGTTGAAAAACTGTTTTTT.

The chain links TRBV18 to TRBJ1-4; D is unresolved. Trimming removed 1 base from V and 7 bases from J, with 13 bases in between. The V gene's germline CDR1 is KGHSH and CDR2 LQKENI. This CDR3 is built from 15 residues. CDR3 region: CASSPLRGPGEKLFF. The CDR3, as DNA: TGTGCCAGCTCACCACTGCGAGGGCCTGGTGAAAAACTGTTTTTT.

The chain is built from TRBV4-3 and TRBJ2-1; 7 nucleotides align to TRBD2. The ends lost 3 bases at V and 1 base at J; junction bases unmatched: 3. CDR1 is LGHNA, CDR2 YSLEER, per germline. This CDR3 has 15 amino acids. The CDR3 region has the DNA TGCGCCAGCAGCCATGTAGCGGGTTCCTACAATGAGCAGTTCTTC. Translating gives CASSHVAGSYNEQFF.

This clone was counted once. The rearrangement joins TRBV7-8 to TRBJ2-6, with a possible D match to TRBD2 (6 bases). This CDR3 is 17 amino acids long. V was cut by 5 bases and J by 2 bases, with 16 bases left in between. Germline V gives CDR1 SGHVS, CDR2 FQNEAQ. CDR3 region: CASSRARERTGANVLTF. The CDR3 nucleotides read TGTGCCAGCAGCAGAGCCCGGGAGAGGACTGGGGCCAACGTCCTGACTTTC.

The V call is TRBV6-5, the J call TRBJ1-1; D gene uncertain. CDR3 length: 11 residues. The V gene's germline CDR1 is MNHEY and CDR2 SVGAGI. The ends were cut back, 5 bases at V and 8 bases at J, with 9 bases in the middle. The DNA of the CDR3 is TGTGCCAGCAGTCCGGGTCTAGAAGCTTTCTTT. Amino acids: CASSPGLEAFF.

The chain recombines TRBV3-1 (or the pseudogene TRBV3-2) with TRBJ1-1; maybe TRBD1 (5 bases). The CDR3 contains 12 residues. V lost 1 base and J lost 11, with 11 bases in between. Per the germline V gene, CDR1 is LGHDT and CDR2 is YNNKEL (reference sequence). The CDR3 loop reads CASSQAGRFAFF. CDR3 DNA: TGTGCCAGCAGCCAAGCAGGGCGGTTTGCTTTCTTT.